This entry lists 16 T cell receptor beta chains sequenced from one sample in a study of shared clonotypes between healthy human individuals. Clones were sequenced by immunoSEQ multiplex PCR, and TCRdb holds only the in-frame ones, with some missing. Of 900,000 to 1,200,000 clones detected, about 84% appear once; the ten largest clones hold 0.61%. Specimen: memory CD4+ T cells from PBMCs. This sample's subset: CD45RA-negative fraction. The receptors stem from a man aged 18 to 29 in good health. Some clones in this sample may be carry-over from other donors' samples.

Here the CDR3 reads CASSPPDRQETQYF. As DNA, the CDR3 is TGTGCCAGCTCACCCCCGGACAGGCAAGAGACCCAGTACTTC. This chain links TRBV18 with TRBJ2-5; 7 bases are a match to TRBD1. Germline assignment: CDR1 KGHSH and CDR2 LQKENI. CDR3 size: 14 residues. Unmatched junction bases numbered 3, after V lost 3 bases and J lost 2 bases.

The chain is built from TRBV5-6 and TRBJ2-5; no reliable D call. This CDR3 spans 13 amino acids. V was pared by 4 bases and J by 1 base, with 8 bases between. Germline V gene sequence: CDR1 SGHDT, CDR2 YYEEEE. CDR3 DNA sequence: TGTGCCAGCAGCCAAGCCTTCCAAGAGACCCAGTACTTC. This codes for CASSQAFQETQYF.

The chain's CDR3 is CASSPRVLAGGSTDTQYF. The CDR3 nucleotides are TGTGCCAGCAGCCCCCGTGTCTTAGCGGGAGGGAGCACAGATACGCAGTATTTT. The chain carries TRBV7-2 and TRBJ2-3; 11 positions match TRBD2. V was pared by 5 bases and J by 0 bases, with 10 bases of the junction left unmatched. The germline V gene has CDR1 SGHTA and CDR2 FQGNSA. The CDR3 has 18 amino acids. Full variable domain (missing parts from reference TRBV7-2 and TRBJ2-3): GAGVSQSPSNKVTEKGKDVELRCDPISGHTALYWYRQSLGQGLEFLIYFQGNSAPDKSGLPSDRFSAERTGGSVSTLTIQRTQQEDSAVYLCASSPRVLAGGSTDTQYFGPGTRLTVL.

The J gene is TRBJ2-7, the V gene TRBV29-1; 8 bases fit TRBD2. V gave up 7 bases and J gave up 6 bases; unmatched junction bases: 8. Germline lookup yields CDR1 SQVTM and CDR2 ANQGSEA. This CDR3 contains 12 residues. The DNA of the CDR3 is TGCAGCGCTGTTAGCGGGATCAGCGAGCAGTACTTC. Amino acids: CSAVSGISEQYF.

V gene TRBV15 combines with J gene TRBJ2-7, with D possibly matching TRBD1 (5 bases). Trimming pared 0 bases from V and 7 bases from J, leaving 19 bases between. CDR3 length equals 16 residues. Germline lookup yields CDR1 LNHNV and CDR2 YYDKDF (reference sequence). The CDR3 sequence is CATSRDGPGSYGEQYF. CDR3 coding DNA: TGTGCCACCAGCAGAGATGGGCCAGGGTCGTACGGGGAGCAGTACTTC.

The rearrangement joins TRBV5-6 to TRBJ1-3; D gene uncertain. Germline V CDR1 and CDR2: SGHDT, YYEEEE. There are 15 residues in the CDR3. The V end was cut by 0 bases, the J end by 4 bases, with 11 bases between. In DNA form, the CDR3 reads TGTGCCAGCAGCTTGGGATGGACCGCCGGAAACACCATATATTTT. It yields the protein CASSLGWTAGNTIYF.

V is TRBV18 and J is TRBJ2-3; the match to TRBD1 covers 7 bases. Germline V CDR1 and CDR2: KGHSH, LQKENI. The CDR3 runs to 17 residues. The junction had 13 bases not matched to a gene; V was cut back by 4 bases and J by 3 bases. CDR3 in amino acids: CASSRLPTGSRTDTQYF. CDR3 in DNA: TGTGCCAGCTCACGACTACCGACAGGGTCTAGGACAGATACGCAGTATTTT.

V is TRBV7-3 and J is TRBJ2-1, with no clear D. CDR3 size: 16 residues. Germline CDR1 SGHTA, CDR2 FQGTGA. V lost 0 bases to trimming and J lost 6 bases, with 15 bases between them. This CDR3 reads CASSLTRSQRFNEQFF. The CDR3 DNA is TGTGCCAGCAGCTTAACGAGAAGCCAGCGTTTCAATGAGCAGTTCTTC.

The sample holds one count of this clone. The CDR3, as DNA: TGTGCCTGGAGACTCTCGGACAGGAACACTGAAGCTTTCTTT. Protein: CAWRLSDRNTEAFF. The chain uses TRBV30 and TRBJ1-1, with D perhaps TRBD1 (6 bases). Germline V CDR1 and CDR2: GTSNPN, SVGIG (reference sequence). V lost 3 bases and J lost 1, with 12 bases in between. The CDR3 covers 14 residues.

This chain links TRBV7-8 with TRBJ2-7; D unresolved. The CDR3 consists of 12 residues. Germline assignment: CDR1 SGHVS and CDR2 FQNEAQ. V was cut by 1 base and J by 7 bases, with 8 bases left in between. This CDR3 is CASSLVAREQYF. Written as DNA, the CDR3 is TGTGCCAGCAGCTTAGTCGCCCGGGAGCAGTACTTC.

In its sample, this clone was seen many times. The chain couples TRBV28 to TRBJ2-3, with D possibly TRBD2 on 6 matching bases. The V gene lost 4 bases and the J gene lost 4 bases, with 9 bases spanning the gap. Germline lookup yields CDR1 MDHEN and CDR2 SYDVKM. The CDR3 has 13 residues. The CDR3 region is CASSSGDADTQYF. In DNA form, the CDR3 reads TGTGCCAGCAGTTCGGGGGATGCAGATACGCAGTATTTT.

This chain joins TRBV18 and TRBJ2-2; D may be TRBD2 (6 bases). Trimming took 6 bases from V and 5 from J, leaving 10 bases between them. Germline loops: CDR1 KGHSH, CDR2 LQKENI. The CDR3 is made up of 13 amino acids. DNA of the CDR3: TGTGCCAGCTCCCCGGAGGGGACCGGGGAGCTGTTTTTT. The encoded protein is CASSPEGTGELFF.

This chain uses TRBV4-1 with TRBJ2-7; 8 bases are shared with TRBD1. The CDR3 consists of 14 residues. Germline V gives CDR1 MGHRA, CDR2 YSYEKL. Trimming took 3 bases from V and 1 from J; bases not matched to a gene: 2. The CDR3 DNA reads TGCGCCAGCAGCCACGGACAGGGTTCCTACGAGCAGTACTTC. It translates to CASSHGQGSYEQYF.

This clone was counted a few times. A read error may account for a junction end that differs from germline. J is TRBJ2-3 and V is TRBV6-1; 8 positions match TRBD2. The CDR3 is 15 amino acids. The germline gives CDR1 MNHNS, CDR2 SASEGT. CDR3 nucleotide sequence: TGTGCCAGCACAGCGGGAGTTTCTGTAACGGCGGGGGCGCATTTT. Translated, it gives CASTAGVSVTAGAHF.

The rearrangement joins TRBV7-9 to TRBJ1-1, with D maybe TRBD1 (5 bases). The CDR3 length is 16 residues. From germline, CDR1 is SEHNR and CDR2 FQNEAQ (reference sequence). V was clipped by 6 bases and J by 3 bases, with 20 bases between them. Here the CDR3 DNA reads TGTGCCAGCAGTCTTGGGACCCCAGGCGGGTACACTGAAGCTTTCTTT. Protein: CASSLGTPGGYTEAFF.

V usage is TRBV4-1 and J usage is TRBJ2-1, with 7 bases fitting TRBD2. The CDR3 runs to 15 residues. Germline-derived CDR1 and CDR2 are MGHRA and YSYEKL. Trimming removed 4 bases from V and 5 bases from J; junction bases left unmatched: 8. The CDR3 here is CASSLGLGFNNEQFF. CDR3 nucleotide sequence: TGCGCCAGCAGCCTCGGACTAGGGTTCAACAATGAGCAGTTCTTC.